One and the same sample provided the 10 T cell receptor beta chains below, sequenced in a study of cytomegalovirus exposure and HLA in healthy donors. PCR involved 60 Vbeta and 13 Jbeta primers. The protocol was immunoSEQ multiplex PCR, while the TCRdb copy is restricted to in-frame clones and leaves out a portion. The sample consists of around 170,000 clones, approximately 83% of them appearing once. Material: PBMCs. The receptors derive from a woman aged 18 to 35 in good health and CMV-seronegative.

This clone was counted only a few times. V and J are TRBV5-4 and TRBJ1-2; a weak D match, TRBD1 (5 bases). V was shortened by 3 bases and J by 6 bases, with 15 bases between the two germline ends. Germline assignment: CDR1 SGHNT and CDR2 YYREEE (reference sequence). This CDR3 spans 14 amino acids. The CDR3 reads CASSSEGLMNGYTF. The CDR3 DNA follows: TGTGCCAGCAGCTCGGAGGGGCTTATGAATGGCTACACCTTC.

The rearrangement links TRBV5-6 to TRBJ2-3, with 7 bases identical to TRBD1. Germline assignment: CDR1 SGHDT and CDR2 YYEEEE. The V gene end was trimmed by 4 bases and the J gene end by 2 bases; junction bases not matched to a gene: 7. The CDR3 is made up of 15 amino acids. The CDR3 DNA is TGTGCCAGCAGCCTGTGGACAGGCAACACAGATACGCAGTATTTT. Translated: CASSLWTGNTDTQYF.

This chain links TRBV11-2 with TRBJ1-2, with 7 bases aligning to TRBD1. The CDR3 loop spans 15 amino acids. V gave up 5 bases and J gave up 5 bases; unmatched junction bases: 11. Germline V lookup: CDR1 SGHAT, CDR2 FQNNGV. Here the CDR3 reads CASSPRMTGHYGYTF. The CDR3, as DNA: TGTGCCAGCAGCCCGAGAATGACAGGGCATTATGGCTACACCTTC.

This clone was observed a handful of times. The chain carries TRBV28 and TRBJ1-5, with a tentative D call TRBD1 (5 bases). CDR3 length equals 13 residues. From germline, CDR1 is MDHEN and CDR2 SYDVKM. Deletions cut 10 bases from V and 1 base from J, with 11 bases between. The DNA for the CDR3 is TGTGCCACAGGGATGTCGAGCAATCAGCCCCAGCATTTT. Translation: CATGMSSNQPQHF.

The V call is TRBV10-3, the J call TRBJ1-6; 7 bases agree with TRBD1. Per the germline V gene, CDR1 is ENHRY and CDR2 is SYGVKD. The V and J ends lost 3 bases and 9 bases, in that order; junction bases with no gene match: 8. This CDR3 has 15 residues. CDR3 sequence reads: CAISDTGDIGSPLHF. In nucleotides, the CDR3 is TGTGCCATCAGTGACACAGGGGACATAGGTTCACCCCTCCACTTT.

The genes are TRBV7-9 and TRBJ1-2; 8 bases fit TRBD1. CDR1 and CDR2 from the germline V gene are SEHNR and FQNEAQ (reference sequence). The CDR3 length is 15 residues. The trim removed 0 bases at V and 4 bases at J, leaving 4 bases unmatched. The CDR3 protein is CASSLADRVRYGYTF. In DNA, the CDR3 is TGTGCCAGCAGCTTAGCGGACAGGGTTCGCTATGGCTACACCTTC.

The CDR3 DNA sequence: TGTGCCAGCAGCTTAGGGACTTTAGATGGCTACACCTTC. Amino acid sequence: CASSLGTLDGYTF. The chain is built from TRBV7-8 and TRBJ1-2; unclear D gene. V was clipped by 1 base and J by 6 bases, with 9 bases between them. The CDR3 contains 13 residues. Germline V gene lookup returns CDR1 SGHVS and CDR2 FQNEAQ.

The rearrangement uses TRBV5-1 and TRBJ1-1; 7 nucleotides agree with TRBD1. The V gene end was trimmed by 2 bases and the J gene end by 0 bases; junction bases not matched to a gene: 4. This CDR3 region has 15 residues. The germline gives CDR1 SGHRS, CDR2 YFSETQ. Written as DNA, the CDR3 is TGCGCCAGCAGCTTCGCGACAGGGATGAACACTGAAGCTTTCTTT. Its protein is CASSFATGMNTEAFF.

The chain couples TRBV19 to TRBJ1-4, with TRBD1 identical over 7 bases. The trim removed 9 bases at V and 7 bases at J, leaving 8 bases unmatched. This CDR3 has 13 amino acids. From germline, CDR1 is LNHDA and CDR2 SQIVND (reference sequence). The DNA for the CDR3 is TGTGCCAGCGACGACAGGGCGGGTGAAAAACTGTTTTTT. Its translation is CASDDRAGEKLFF. Full variable domain (rest looked up from reference TRBV19 and TRBJ1-4): DGGITQSPKYLFRKEGQNVTLSCEQNLNHDAMYWYRQDPGQGLRLIYYSQIVNDFQKGDIAEGYSVSREKKESFPLTVTSAQKNPTAFYLCASDDRAGEKLFFGSGTQLSVL.

The chain uses TRBV10-1 and TRBJ1-3; 8 bases fit TRBD1. Looked up from germline, CDR1 is WNHNN and CDR2 is SYGVQD (reference sequence). Trimming cost V 8 bases and J 3 bases; bases outside gene matches: 3. The CDR3 extends over 13 amino acids. CDR3 bases: TGCGCCAGCCACAGGGGGGGTGGAAACACCATATATTTT. It yields the protein CASHRGGGNTIYF.